The 16 T cell receptor beta chains listed next were all sequenced from one sample in a study of T cell clonality in common variable immunodeficiency. Overall study findings and caveats: Fewer deletions and N-nucleotide insertions were reportedly seen in common variable immunodeficiency TCR beta sequences.

Here immunoSEQ multiplex PCR was the method, and the copy in TCRdb shows in-frame clones only, minus some. The sample was found to contain tens of thousands of clones, and every one recurs. Their target antigens are unknown. Sequencing was performed on peripheral blood mononuclear cells. The receptors derive from a human donor with common variable immunodeficiency.

This clone was seen many times. Read coverage stops 3 residues before the CDR3 terminus; the germline J gene supplies the remainder. J is TRBJ1-1 and V is TRBV19; no reliable D call. Germline CDR1 is LNHDA and CDR2 is SQIVND (reference sequence). The CDR3 is 13 residues long. The V end was cut by 6 bases, the J end by 4 bases, with 12 bases between. The sequenced part of the CDR3 DNA is TGTGCCAGTAGACTTCACAGCGGCACTGAA. The encoded protein is CASRLHSGTE. The full CDR3 reads CASRLHSGTEAFF.

This clone was found many times. The CDR3 extends 3 residues past the end of the read, so its final part is completed from the germline J gene. The chain is built from TRBV14 and TRBJ2-1, with TRBD1 identical over 10 bases. The CDR3 is made up of 14 amino acids. J gave up 8 bases and V 6 bases, and 7 bases lay outside the gene matches. Germline V gives CDR1 SGHDN, CDR2 FVKESK. The DNA read from the CDR3 is TGTGCCAGCAGACGACAGGGGGCGATGGATGAG. Its translation is CASRRQGAMDE. The whole CDR3 sequence is CASRRQGAMDEQFF.

This clone was recorded at least ten times. From the germline J gene comes the end of the CDR3, since the read stops 3 residues before it. This sequence joins TRBV29-1 and TRBJ2-7; 7 positions match TRBD2. Per the germline V gene, CDR1 is SQVTM and CDR2 is ANQGSEA. V lost 2 bases to trimming and J lost 4 bases; unmatched junction nucleotides: 5. The CDR3 totals 13 residues. This chain's CDR3 is CSVENPGGYEQYF. CDR3 DNA (partial): TGCAGCGTTGAAAATCCGGGGGGTTACGAG.

This clone was recorded many times. Read sequence stops 3 residues before the CDR3 end, and the germline J gene provides the missing end. The chain has TRBV5-1 and TRBJ2-2, with TRBD1 matching 9 bases. Germline CDR1 SGHRS, CDR2 YFSETQ. The CDR3 has 16 amino acids. Trimming took 0 bases from V and 6 from J; bases not matched to a gene: 6. CDR3 bases read: TGCGCCAGCAGCTTGGGCGGACAGGGGATGGCCGGGGAG. Translation: CASSLGGQGMAGE. The CDR3 reads in full as CASSLGGQGMAGELFF. The full variable domain, its missing parts supplied by reference TRBV5-1 and TRBJ2-2, is KAGVTQTPRYLIKTRGQQVTLSCSPISGHRSVSWYQQTPGQGLQFLFEYFSETQRNKGNFPGRFSGRQFSNSRSEMNVSTLELGDSALYLCASSLGGQGMAGELFFGEGSRLTVL.

This clone was detected ten times or more. The missing CDR3 end, 3 residues past where the read stops, is filled in from the germline J gene. The rearrangement uses TRBV2 and TRBJ2-1; the match to TRBD2 covers 13 bases. After removal of 5 bases from V and 5 bases from J, the junction contained 3 bases not matched to a gene. This CDR3 is 15 amino acids long. The germline V gene encodes CDR1 SNHLY and CDR2 FYNNEI. CDR3 in amino acids: CASSRLAGGHNEQFF. CDR3 DNA (partial): TGTGCCAGCAGTCGACTAGCGGGGGGTCACAATGAG.

In its sample, this clone was seen a few times. CDR3 DNA, as far as it was read: TGTGCCAGTAGGGACAGGGGGCCTGATGAA. Translated, it gives CASRDRGPDE. The whole CDR3 reads CASRDRGPDEAFF. V usage is TRBV19 and J usage is TRBJ1-1; 11 bases agree with TRBD1. Read sequence stops 3 residues before the CDR3 end, and the germline J gene provides the missing end. Germline loops: CDR1 LNHDA, CDR2 SQIVND (reference sequence). This CDR3 is 13 amino acids long. V was clipped by 6 bases and J by 7 bases; unmatched bases: 4.

With respect to this clone: From the germline J gene comes the end of the CDR3, since the read stops 3 residues before it. V and J are TRBV19 and TRBJ1-4; 10 bases map to TRBD1. This CDR3 is 16 amino acids long. The germline V gene has CDR1 LNHDA and CDR2 SQIVND (reference sequence). Unmatched junction bases numbered 11, after V lost 5 bases and J lost 8 bases. The CDR3 reads CASSPPGPDRGEKLFF. CDR3 DNA (partial): TGTGCCAGTAGTCCTCCCGGGCCGGACAGGGGGGAAAAA. Full variable domain (outside the CDR3, taken from reference TRBV19 and TRBJ1-4): DGGITQSPKYLFRKEGQNVTLSCEQNLNHDAMYWYRQDPGQGLRLIYYSQIVNDFQKGDIAEGYSVSREKKESFPLTVTSAQKNPTAFYLCASSPPGPDRGEKLFFGSGTQLSVL.

This clone was observed a handful of times. Coverage ceases 3 residues before the CDR3 finishes, and the germline J gene fills in the end. The chain has TRBV19 and TRBJ1-2; 9 positions match TRBD1. Germline CDR1 and CDR2: LNHDA and SQIVND (reference sequence). The CDR3 covers 15 residues. V was clipped by 3 bases and J by 7 bases; unmatched bases: 9. Incomplete CDR3 DNA: TGTGCCAGTAGTATCCGGGGACAGGGACTTCTTGGC. This sequence encodes CASSIRGQGLLG. The CDR3 as a whole reads CASSIRGQGLLGYTF.

There are a few counts of this clone. The read is 3 residues too short to cover the CDR3 end, so that end is filled in from the germline J gene. V gene TRBV16 combines with J gene TRBJ2-5, with D maybe TRBD1 (6 bases). Deletions cut 4 bases from V and 1 base from J, with 10 bases between. The CDR3 spans 14 residues. Germline V CDR1 and CDR2: KGHSY, FQNENV. The sequenced CDR3 bases are TGTGCCAGCAGCCTGACGACAGGCCAAGAGACC. Its translation: CASSLTTGQET. The complete CDR3 sequence is CASSLTTGQETQYF.

This clone has a count of ten or more. The read comes to an end 3 residues before the CDR3 does, leaving the germline J gene to fill in the end. The chain couples TRBV5-6 to TRBJ2-5; no clear D. Germline assignment: CDR1 SGHDT and CDR2 YYEEEE. V was shortened by 2 bases and J by 3 bases, with 11 bases between the two germline ends. This CDR3 is built from 14 residues. CDR3 region: CASSFTESKETQYF. The sequenced CDR3 bases are TGTGCCAGCAGCTTCACAGAATCAAAAGAGACC.

Note on this clone: The missing CDR3 end, 3 residues past where the read stops, is filled in from the germline J gene. The chain combines TRBV7-7 with TRBJ2-5, with 9 bases that match TRBD2. The germline CDR1 and CDR2 sequences are SSHAT and FNYEAQ (reference sequence). V lost 1 base, J lost 5 bases, and 5 bases stayed unmatched. The length of the CDR3 is 15 residues. CDR3 bases read: TGTGCCAGCAGCTTAGGGGCGGGGGGGGGCGAGACC. The encoded protein is CASSLGAGGGET. The full CDR3 protein is CASSLGAGGGETQYF.

In its sample, this clone was seen a few times. The CDR3 extends 3 residues past the end of the read, so its final part is completed from the germline J gene. The chain couples TRBV6-1 to TRBJ2-3; no reliable D call. V gave up 4 bases and J gave up 4 bases, with 12 bases separating them. This CDR3 region has 14 residues. The V gene's germline CDR1 is MNHNS and CDR2 SASEGT. The CDR3 DNA, read in part, is TGTGCCAGCAGTGGGTGGCCTTTGCCAGATACG. Protein: CASSGWPLPDT. The full CDR3 protein is CASSGWPLPDTQYF.

This clone appeared many times. From the germline J gene comes the end of the CDR3, since the read stops 3 residues before it. V usage is TRBV5-1 and J usage is TRBJ1-1; no definite D call. The CDR3 runs 14 residues. Germline V gene lookup returns CDR1 SGHRS and CDR2 YFSETQ. V lost 0 bases to trimming and J lost 2 bases, with 8 bases between them. CDR3 loop: CASSLVNSNTEAFF. The sequenced CDR3 bases are TGCGCCAGCAGCTTGGTGAATAGCAACACTGAA.

This clone was found many times. The CDR3 end falls 3 residues outside the read, so it is completed with the germline J gene. The V call is TRBV20-1, the J call TRBJ2-7; D is perhaps TRBD2 (7 bases). The V end was cut by 7 bases, the J end by 1 base, with 14 bases between. The CDR3 sequence is 13 residues long. Germline loops: CDR1 DFQATT, CDR2 SNEGSKA (reference sequence). This CDR3 is CSGGRGSSYEQYF. The covered CDR3 bases are TGCAGTGGAGGGAGGGGGTCATCCTACGAG.

Relative to its sample, this clone is large. Sequencing ends 3 residues short of the CDR3 end; the germline J gene provides the rest. The genes are TRBV15 and TRBJ1-2, with 9 bases that match TRBD1. The ends lost 11 bases at V and 7 bases at J; junction bases unmatched: 8. CDR1 and CDR2 (germline): LNHNV, YYDKDF (reference sequence). This CDR3 comprises 12 residues. The CDR3 protein is CASGGTGFGYTF. The covered CDR3 bases are TGTGCCTCGGGCGGGACAGGGTTTGGC.

A few counts support this clone. The CDR3 extends 3 residues past the end of the read, so its final part is completed from the germline J gene. V and J are TRBV2 and TRBJ1-4; a weak D match, TRBD1 (6 bases). The germline CDR1 and CDR2 sequences are SNHLY and FYNNEI. The CDR3 spans 15 residues. The germline V and J ends were trimmed by 6 bases and 8 bases, with 19 bases remaining between them. The part of the CDR3 DNA that was read is TGTGCCAGCAGGATAACAGGGAATATGGGGGAAAAA. Its protein is CASRITGNMGEK. The complete CDR3 sequence is CASRITGNMGEKLFF. Full variable domain (rest looked up from reference TRBV2 and TRBJ1-4): EPEVTQTPSHQVTQMGQEVILRCVPISNHLYFYWYRQILGQKVEFLVSFYNNEISEKSEIFDDQFSVERPDGSNFTLKIRSTKLEDSAMYFCASRITGNMGEKLFFGSGTQLSVL.